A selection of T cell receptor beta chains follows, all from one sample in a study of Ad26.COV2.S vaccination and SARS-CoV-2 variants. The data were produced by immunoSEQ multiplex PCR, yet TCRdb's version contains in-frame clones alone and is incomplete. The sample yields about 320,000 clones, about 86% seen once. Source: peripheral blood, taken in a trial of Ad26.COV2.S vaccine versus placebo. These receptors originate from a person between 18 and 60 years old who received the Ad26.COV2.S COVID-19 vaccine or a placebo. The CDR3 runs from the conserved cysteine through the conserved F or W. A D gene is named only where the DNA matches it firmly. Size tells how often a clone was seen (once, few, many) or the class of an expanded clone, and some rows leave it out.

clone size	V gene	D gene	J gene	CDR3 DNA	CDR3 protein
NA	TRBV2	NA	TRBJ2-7	TGTGCCAGCAGTGAACGGCAGGGCCCTGAGCAGTACTTC	CASSERQGPEQYF
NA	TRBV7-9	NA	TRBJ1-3	TGTGCCAGCAGTTGGACACCTGGAAACACCATATATTTT	CASSWTPGNTIYF
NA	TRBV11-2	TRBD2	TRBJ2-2	TGTGCCAGCAGCTTACGGACTAGCGGAAACACCGGGGAGCTGTTTTTT	CASSLRTSGNTGELFF
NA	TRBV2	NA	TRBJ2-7	TGTGCCAGCAGTGACGGACAGCGGGACTCCTACGAGCAGTACTTC	CASSDGQRDSYEQYF
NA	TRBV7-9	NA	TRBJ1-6	TGTGCCAGCAGCTTAGTGGGGAGGGGGGGCTATTCACCCCTCCACTTT	CASSLVGRGGYSPLHF
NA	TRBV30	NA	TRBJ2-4	TGTGCCTGGAGTGTTGGGTGGCCCGGGACAGCCAAAAACATTCAGTACTTC	CAWSVGWPGTAKNIQYF
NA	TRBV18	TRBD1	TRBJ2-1	TGTGCCAGCTCACCATCGGGACAGGGATCCCTGAATGAGCAGTTCTTC	CASSPSGQGSLNEQFF
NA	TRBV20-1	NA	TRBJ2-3	TGCAGTGCTAGAGAGATAGATACGCAGTATTTT	CSAREIDTQYF
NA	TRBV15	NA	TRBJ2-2	TGTGCCACCAGCAGAAGACAGACTCAACTCAACACCGGGGAGCTGTTTTTT	CATSRRQTQLNTGELFF
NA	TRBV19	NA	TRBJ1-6	TGTGCCAGCGCGGACCCGGGGAATTCACCCCTCCACTTT	CASADPGNSPLHF
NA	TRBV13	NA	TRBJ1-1	TGTGCCAGCAGCTTGGGTGGGGCAGGGGTAAATACTGAAGCTTTCTTT	CASSLGGAGVNTEAFF
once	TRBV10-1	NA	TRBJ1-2	TGCGCCAGCAGTGACGGATTAGGCGGCTACACCTTC	CASSDGLGGYTF
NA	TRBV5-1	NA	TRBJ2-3	TGCGCCAGCAGTTTTGGACCCGTCCCAGATACGCAGTATTTT	CASSFGPVPDTQYF
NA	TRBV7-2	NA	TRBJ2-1	TGTGCCAGCAGCCCCCCCCGCCAGGGGGGGGTGAATGAGCAGTTCTTC	CASSPPRQGGVNEQFF
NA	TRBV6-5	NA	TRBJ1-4	TGTGCCAGCAGTTACTCCGCAGGGTTCCCGATCGAACTGTTTTTT	CASSYSAGFPIELFF
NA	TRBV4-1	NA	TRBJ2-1	TGCGCCAGCAGCCACGTGGGGAGGGGGGATCGTGAGCAGTTCTTC	CASSHVGRGDREQFF
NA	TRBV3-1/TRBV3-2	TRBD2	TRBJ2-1	TGTGCCAGCAGCCAAGATGTAACTAGCGGGGGTAAAGAGCAGTTCTTC	CASSQDVTSGGKEQFF
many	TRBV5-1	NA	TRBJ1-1	TGCGCCAGCAGCTTTGAGGGAACTGAAGCTTTCTTT	CASSFEGTEAFF
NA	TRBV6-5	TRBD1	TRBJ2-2	TGTGCCAGCAGCCTTGGCAGGGGGCACACCGGGGAGCTGTTTTTT	CASSLGRGHTGELFF
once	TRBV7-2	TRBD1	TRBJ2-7	TGTGCCAGCAGCCCCTTATGGACAGGGGTACCCTACGAGCAGTACTTC	CASSPLWTGVPYEQYF
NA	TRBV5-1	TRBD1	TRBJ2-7	TGCGCCAGCAGCTCCATGACAGGGATGTCATACGAGCAGTACTTC	CASSSMTGMSYEQYF
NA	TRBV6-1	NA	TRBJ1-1	TGTGCCAGCAGCCCCAGGCTCACTGAAGCTTTCTTT	CASSPRLTEAFF
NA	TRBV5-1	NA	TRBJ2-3	TGCGCCAGCAGCATGGATCTCACAGATACGCAGTATTTT	CASSMDLTDTQYF
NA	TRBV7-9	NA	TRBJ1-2	TGTGCCAGCAGCTTATCAGGAGGGGATGGCTACACCTTC	CASSLSGGDGYTF
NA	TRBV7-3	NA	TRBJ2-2	TGTGCCAGCAGCTTAGGTAGCACCGGGGAGCTGTTTTTT	CASSLGSTGELFF
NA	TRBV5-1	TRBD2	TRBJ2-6	TGCGCCAGCATGGGAGGGACTGGGGCCAACGTCCTGACTTTC	CASMGGTGANVLTF
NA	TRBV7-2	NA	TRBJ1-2	TGTGCCAGCAGCTTAGACCCGCGGAACTATGGCTACACCTTC	CASSLDPRNYGYTF
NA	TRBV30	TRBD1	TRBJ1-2	TGTGCCTGGAGTGTACAGGGGGTCTATGGCTACACCTTC	CAWSVQGVYGYTF
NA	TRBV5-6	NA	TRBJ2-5	TGTGCCAGCAGCTACGGACAGCCGGTCGGGGAAGAGACCCAGTACTTC	CASSYGQPVGEETQYF
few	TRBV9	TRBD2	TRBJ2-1	TGTGCCAGCAGCGCCGGACTAGTGGGCAATGAGCAGTTCTTC	CASSAGLVGNEQFF
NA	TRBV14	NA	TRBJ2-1	TGTGCCAGCAGCCAAGATGGTTACGGGGGCCCCTACAATGAGCAGTTCTTC	CASSQDGYGGPYNEQFF
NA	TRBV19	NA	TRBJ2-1	TGTGCCAGTAGTATTTTTGGGGCCACCCCGCAAAATGAGCAGTTCTTC	CASSIFGATPQNEQFF
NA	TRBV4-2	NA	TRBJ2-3	TGTGCCAGCAGCCGCAGACACGCAGATACGCAGTATTTT	CASSRRHADTQYF
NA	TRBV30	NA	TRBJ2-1	TGTGCCTGGGCCCTCTCCCGGCCTCCTTCCTACAATGAGCAGTTCTTC	CAWALSRPPSYNEQFF
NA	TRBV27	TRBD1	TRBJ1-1	TGTGCCACAAAACCGACAGGGCCCAACACTGAAGCTTTCTTT	CATKPTGPNTEAFF
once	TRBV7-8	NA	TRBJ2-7	TGTGCCAGCAGCTTAAGTGGCTACGAGCAGTACTTC	CASSLSGYEQYF
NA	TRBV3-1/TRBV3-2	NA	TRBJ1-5	TGTGCCAGCAGCCAAGAAGGGGTGAGACCCCAGCATTTT	CASSQEGVRPQHF
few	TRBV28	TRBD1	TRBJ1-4	TGTGCCAGCAGCCTAACAGGGGTTATGGGAAAACTGTTTTTT	CASSLTGVMGKLFF
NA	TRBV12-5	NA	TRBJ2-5	TGTGCTAGTGGTTTGGTATTAGGGTCCCCGAGGGAGACCCAGTACTTC	CASGLVLGSPRETQYF
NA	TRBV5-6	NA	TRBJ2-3	TGTGCCAGCACTCACTTCACGGGGGACACAGATACGCAGTATTTT	CASTHFTGDTDTQYF
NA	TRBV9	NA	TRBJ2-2	TGTGCCAGCAGCGTAGTCCCGCGTGAGCTAGGCGGGGAGCTGTTTTTT	CASSVVPRELGGELFF
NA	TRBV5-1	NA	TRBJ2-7	TGCGCCAGCAGCCCGTTGACCGGGGCCTCCTACGAGCAGTACTTC	CASSPLTGASYEQYF
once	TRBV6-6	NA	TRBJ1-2	TGTGCCAGCAGTTACTCACGGGAGGATGGCTACACCTTC	CASSYSREDGYTF
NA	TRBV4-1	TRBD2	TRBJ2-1	TGCGCCAGCAGCTTAGCGGGGGGCTCCTACAATGAGCAGTTCTTC	CASSLAGGSYNEQFF
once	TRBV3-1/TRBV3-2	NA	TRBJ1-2	TGTGCCAGCAGACAAGGGGCGGGGAACTATGGCTACACCTTC	CASRQGAGNYGYTF
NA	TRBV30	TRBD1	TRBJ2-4	TGTGCCTGGAGCCAAACAGGGGGTCGGTGGAAAAACATTCAGTACTTC	CAWSQTGGRWKNIQYF
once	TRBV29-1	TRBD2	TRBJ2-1	TGCAGCGTTGGACTAGCGGTTCGGAATGAGCAGTTCTTC	CSVGLAVRNEQFF
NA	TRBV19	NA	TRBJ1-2	TGTGCCAGTACCATGCCTCGATTAAACTATGGCTACACCTTC	CASTMPRLNYGYTF
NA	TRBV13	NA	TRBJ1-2	TGTGCCAGCAGCTGGGGGACCTATGGCTACACCTTC	CASSWGTYGYTF
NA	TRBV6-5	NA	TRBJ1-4	TGTGCCAGCAGACCCCCCGGCCCTAATGAAAAACTGTTTTTT	CASRPPGPNEKLFF
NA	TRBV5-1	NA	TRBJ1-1	TGCGCCAGCACTCCGACTACGATGAACACTGAAGCTTTCTTT	CASTPTTMNTEAFF
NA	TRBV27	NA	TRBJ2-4	TGTGCCAGCAGTTTCCGGCCCAAGGACCGAAAGTACTTC	CASSFRPKDRKYF
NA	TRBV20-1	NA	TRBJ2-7	TGCAGTGCTAGTCTACAATTTGACGAGCAGTACTTC	CSASLQFDEQYF
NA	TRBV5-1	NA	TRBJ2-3	TGCGCCAGCAGCCCGCCGGCGGCAGGAGGCACAGATACGCAGTATTTT	CASSPPAAGGTDTQYF
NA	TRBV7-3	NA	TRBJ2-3	TGTGCCAGCAGCTTAAAGGGCACTAGCACAGATACGCAGTATTTT	CASSLKGTSTDTQYF
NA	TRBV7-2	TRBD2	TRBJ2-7	TGTGCCAGCAGCTCCACGCCGGGGGGGACCCCATACGAGCAGTACTTC	CASSSTPGGTPYEQYF
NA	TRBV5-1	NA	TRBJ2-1	TGCGCCAGCAGCTTGGTACTGGGACGCTCCTACAATGAGCAGTTCTTC	CASSLVLGRSYNEQFF
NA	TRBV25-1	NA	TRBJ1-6	TGTGCCAGCAGTGATCGGGGCGGGGCAAGGGCTAATTCACCCCTCCACTTT	CASSDRGGARANSPLHF
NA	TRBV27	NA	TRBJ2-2	TGTGCCAGCAGCCGGTTTAGAGACACCGGGGAGCTGTTTTTT	CASSRFRDTGELFF
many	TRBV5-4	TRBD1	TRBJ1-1	TGTGCCAGCAGCGATTGGACAGGGGGGAAAACTGAAGCTTTCTTT	CASSDWTGGKTEAFF